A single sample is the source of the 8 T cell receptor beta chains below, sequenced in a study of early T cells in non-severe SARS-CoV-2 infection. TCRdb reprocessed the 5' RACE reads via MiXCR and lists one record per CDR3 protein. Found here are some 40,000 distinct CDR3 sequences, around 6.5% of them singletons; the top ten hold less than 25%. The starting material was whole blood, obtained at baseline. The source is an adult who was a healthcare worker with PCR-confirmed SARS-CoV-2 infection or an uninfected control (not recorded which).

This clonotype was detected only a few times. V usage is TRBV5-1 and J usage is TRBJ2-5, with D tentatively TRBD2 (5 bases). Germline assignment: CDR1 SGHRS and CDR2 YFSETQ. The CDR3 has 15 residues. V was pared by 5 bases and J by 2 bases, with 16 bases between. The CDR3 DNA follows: TGCGCCAGCAGTCTCTCCCCCGGGGAGCAAGAGACCCAGTACTTC. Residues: CASSLSPGEQETQYF.

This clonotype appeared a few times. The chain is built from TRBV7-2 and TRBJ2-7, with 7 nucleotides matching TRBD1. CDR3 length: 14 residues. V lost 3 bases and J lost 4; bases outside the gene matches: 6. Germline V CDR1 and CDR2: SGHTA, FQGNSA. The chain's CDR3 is CASSFDSRGYEQYF. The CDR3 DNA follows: TGTGCCAGCAGCTTTGATTCCAGGGGGTACGAGCAGTACTTC. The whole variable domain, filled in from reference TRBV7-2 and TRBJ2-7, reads GAGVSQSPSNKVTEKGKDVELRCDPISGHTALYWYRQSLGQGLEFLIYFQGNSAPDKSGLPSDRFSAERTGGSVSTLTIQRTQQEDSAVYLCASSFDSRGYEQYFGPGTRLTVT.

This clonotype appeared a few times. DNA of the CDR3: TGTGCCAGCAGTTCTCGGACTAGCGGGAAACAAGAGACCCAGTACTTC. It yields the protein CASSSRTSGKQETQYF. The J gene is TRBJ2-5, the V gene TRBV28, with 12 bases that match TRBD2. V was clipped by 4 bases and J by 2 bases; unmatched bases: 5. CDR1 is MDHEN, CDR2 SYDVKM, per germline. This CDR3 has 16 amino acids.

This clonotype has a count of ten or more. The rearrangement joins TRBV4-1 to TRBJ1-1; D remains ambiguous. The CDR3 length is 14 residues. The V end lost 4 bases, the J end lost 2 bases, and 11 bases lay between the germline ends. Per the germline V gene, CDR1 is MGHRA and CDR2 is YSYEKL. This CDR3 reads CASSREGRNTEAFF. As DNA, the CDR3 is TGCGCCAGCAGCCGAGAGGGTAGAAACACTGAAGCTTTCTTT.

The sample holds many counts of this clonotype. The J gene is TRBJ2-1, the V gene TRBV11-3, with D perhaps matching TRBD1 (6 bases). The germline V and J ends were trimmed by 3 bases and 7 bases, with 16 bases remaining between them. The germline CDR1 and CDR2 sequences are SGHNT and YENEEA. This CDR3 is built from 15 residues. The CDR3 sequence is CASSLSGVVRNEQFF. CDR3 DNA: TGTGCCAGCAGCTTGTCAGGGGTTGTTAGAAATGAGCAGTTCTTC.

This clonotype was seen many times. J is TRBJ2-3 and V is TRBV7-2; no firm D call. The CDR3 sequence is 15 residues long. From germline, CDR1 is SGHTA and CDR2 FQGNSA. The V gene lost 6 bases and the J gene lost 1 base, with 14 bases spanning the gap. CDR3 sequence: CASRFTNWGTDTQYF. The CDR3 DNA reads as TGTGCCAGCAGATTTACCAACTGGGGCACAGATACGCAGTATTTT.

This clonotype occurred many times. The CDR3 DNA reads TGTGCTAGTGGTTTGGCGGACGGGGAGCTGTTTTTT. It encodes CASGLADGELFF. The V and J genes are TRBV12-5 and TRBJ2-2; D is ambiguous. V was clipped by 1 base and J by 7 bases, with 4 bases between them. Germline CDR1 LGHNT, CDR2 FRNRAP. The CDR3 covers 12 residues.

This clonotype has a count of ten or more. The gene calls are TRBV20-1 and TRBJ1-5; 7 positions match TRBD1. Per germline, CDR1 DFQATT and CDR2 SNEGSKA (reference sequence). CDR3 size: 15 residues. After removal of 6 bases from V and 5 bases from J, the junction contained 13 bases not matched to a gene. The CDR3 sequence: CSARAPGQSYQPQHF. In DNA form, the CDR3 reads TGCAGTGCGAGGGCACCGGGACAGAGCTATCAGCCCCAGCATTTT.